This T cell receptor (beta chain) was sequenced for a study of CD8 T cells in ankylosing spondylitis. Overall study findings and caveats: Disease-linked clones had a CD8+ phenotype and relatively low frequency in peripheral blood. Seemingly distinctive of ankylosing spondylitis blood was a TCR beta motif formed by eight highly homologous variants. A subset of motif variants has previously been described in the synovial fluid and blood of reactive arthritis. Clones tied to disease were said to be significantly enriched in matched ankylosing spondylitis synovial fluid.

CDR3 size: 15 residues. Between the trimmed V and J ends, which lost 6 bases and 0 bases, there was a span of 14 bases. Germline V gene sequence: CDR1 MNHEY, CDR2 SVGEGT. In its sample, this clonotype was seen once. Its antigen remains unidentified. Quantitative 5'-RACE with molecular barcodes generated TCR beta libraries. TCRdb re-called the 5' RACE reads with MiXCR, one entry per CDR3 protein. Found here are about 400,000 distinct CDR3 sequences, approximately 20% of them singletons; the top ten hold about 16%. This receptor was taken from a male donor with ankylosing spondylitis. This chain joins TRBV6-2 or TRBV6-3 and TRBJ1-1, with unresolved D. Material: blood, either unsorted or a sorted T cell fraction (not recorded which). DNA for the CDR3: TGTGCCAGCAGCCCTGCGGGCGGAATGAACACTGAAGCTTTCTTT. This codes for CASSPAGGMNTEAFF.